The T cell receptor (beta chain) described here comes from a study of blood T cells in healthy people across ages. Whole-study results and caveats: The long-lived group displayed more naive CD4+ cells, plus higher diversity, than the aged donors did.

PCR was performed a second time for roughly 7 to 11 cycles using a sample-barcoded 5' primer and a J-beta primer mix. Every single cDNA molecule received a tag from a template-switch adaptor with 12 random nucleotides. TCRdb reanalysed the 5' RACE reads using MiXCR and keeps one entry per CDR3 protein. Of 800,000 to 950,000 distinct CDR3 sequences listed, just under 30% are singletons. Note on this clonotype: What it binds is unknown.

This sample was shared with a second study, whose subject was T cells of mothers and their children. Per that study: The authors added sample barcodes and 2-4 random nucleotides using the M1S primer of the second PCR.

The material sequenced was blood. This clonotype originated in a woman in her 40s in good health.

CDR3 sequence reads: CASSQGASADAEYF. The CDR3, as DNA: TGTGCCAGCAGTCAGGGGGCAAGCGCAGATGCGGAGTATTTT. The chain recombines TRBV12-3 or TRBV12-4 with TRBJ2-3; TRBD1 matches at 8 bases. Trimming cost V 5 bases and J 13 bases; bases outside gene matches: 14. The CDR3 is made up of 14 amino acids.